What follows are 18 T cell receptor beta chains derived from one specimen sequenced in a study of spatial heterogeneity in lung cancer. Indicated time point: sample taken at primary tumor resection. Researchers sequenced whole RNA taken from tumor, nontumor lung or frozen PBMC without sorting. TCRdb reprocessed the 5' RACE reads with MiXCR, giving one entry per CDR3 protein. The sample has over 14,000 distinct CDR3 sequences; more than 10% are singletons. This specimen consisted of PBMCs, obtained at surgery. The receptor source for this set is a female donor with early-stage non-small cell lung cancer.

This clonotype was counted ten times or more. This sequence joins TRBV20-1 and TRBJ2-7; TRBD1 aligns across 7 bases. The V gene's germline CDR1 is DFQATT and CDR2 SNEGSKA (reference sequence). The CDR3 consists of 14 residues. Unmatched junction bases numbered 6, after V lost 1 base and J lost 3 bases. The CDR3 bases are TGCAGTGCTAGAGCCAGTCAGGGGGACTACGAGCAGTACTTC. Encoded protein: CSARASQGDYEQYF.

The table lists this clonotype with a few counts. A junction end diverges from the germline sequence, so it may reflect a read error. The V call is TRBV6-6, the J call TRBJ2-7; 12 nucleotides align to TRBD2. CDR1 is MNHNY, CDR2 SVGAGI, per germline (reference sequence). The CDR3 extends over 16 amino acids. CDR3 DNA: TGTACCAGCAGCCCCCTAGCGGGGGGGAGCTCCTACGAGCAGTACTTC. Protein: CTSSPLAGGSSYEQYF.

This clonotype was seen ten or more times. The rearrangement links TRBV6-6 to TRBJ2-5; 8 positions agree with TRBD2. The CDR3 runs to 17 residues. Germline loops: CDR1 MNHNY, CDR2 SVGAGI (reference sequence). The V gene end was trimmed by 0 bases and the J gene end by 3 bases; junction bases not matched to a gene: 9. The CDR3 protein is CASSYSAGLGQKETQYF. CDR3 coding DNA: TGTGCCAGCAGTTACTCGGCGGGACTAGGCCAGAAAGAGACCCAGTACTTC.

CDR3 loop: CASSFRLAGGPGAGELFF. The DNA for the CDR3 is TGTGCCAGCAGTTTTCGGCTAGCGGGGGGGCCAGGGGCCGGGGAGCTGTTTTTT. The chain carries TRBV27 and TRBJ2-2; the match to TRBD2 covers 12 bases. Trimming removed 3 bases from V and 6 bases from J; junction bases left unmatched: 11. Germline values: CDR1 MNHEY, CDR2 SMNVEV (reference sequence). This CDR3 has 18 amino acids.

J is TRBJ2-7 and V is TRBV2; 7 bases match TRBD2. Per germline, CDR1 SNHLY and CDR2 FYNNEI. The CDR3 totals 15 residues. The ends lost 6 bases at V and 7 bases at J; junction bases unmatched: 15. CDR3 sequence (DNA): TGTGCCAGCAGAGATCCGGGGGGATTTACGAAGGAGCAGTACTTC. Translated: CASRDPGGFTKEQYF.

In this sample, this clonotype turned up many times. CDR3 sequence: CAISVERGGGETQYF. The DNA of the CDR3 is TGTGCCATCAGCGTTGAGCGGGGGGGCGGGGAGACCCAGTACTTC. The chain employs TRBV10-3 and TRBJ2-5; 10 bases agree with TRBD2. V dropped 6 bases and J dropped 5; count of bases not matched to a gene: 9. CDR3 size: 15 residues. Germline values: CDR1 ENHRY, CDR2 SYGVKD.

This clonotype was observed at least ten times. The CDR3 DNA reads TGTGCCAGCAGCTTAGGACCGGAAAGATCGAACACCGGGGAGCTGTTTTTT. This codes for CASSLGPERSNTGELFF. V and J are TRBV7-9 and TRBJ2-2, with no clear D. The V end was cut by 1 base, the J end by 0 bases, with 12 bases between. Per the germline V gene, CDR1 is SEHNR and CDR2 is FQNEAQ (reference sequence). The CDR3 contains 17 residues.

In this sample, this clonotype turned up many times. J is TRBJ2-3 and V is TRBV4-2, with 7 bases fitting TRBD2. This CDR3 has 15 amino acids. CDR1 and CDR2 from the germline V gene are LGHNA and YNFKEQ. After removal of 0 bases from V and 5 bases from J, the junction contained 5 bases not matched to a gene. CDR3 bases: TGTGCCAGCAGCCAAGACGGTCAGCGGGGAGATACGCAGTATTTT. Protein: CASSQDGQRGDTQYF.

This clonotype has ten or more counts. This chain joins TRBV2 and TRBJ1-1; no definite D call. The V end was cut by 6 bases, the J end by 1 base, with 15 bases between. The CDR3 has 15 residues. Germline CDR1 SNHLY, CDR2 FYNNEI. CDR3 coding DNA: TGTGCCAGCAGGAAGGAAACGAACGAGAACACTGAAGCTTTCTTT. This codes for CASRKETNENTEAFF.

This clonotype has at least ten counts. The chain has TRBV11-1 and TRBJ2-1; 9 nucleotides agree with TRBD2. Germline V gives CDR1 SGHAT, CDR2 FQDESV (reference sequence). The CDR3 is 16 residues long. With 5 bases clipped from V and 0 bases from J, the junction kept 5 bases outside the gene matches. The CDR3 reads CASSHIAGASYNEQFF. Written as DNA, the CDR3 is TGTGCCAGCAGCCATATAGCGGGGGCCTCCTACAATGAGCAGTTCTTC.

Many counts were recorded for this clonotype. The CDR3 DNA is TGTGCCAGCAGTGAGGAGCGGGGGGGCCGAAGTGAGCAGTTCTTC. Its protein product is CASSEERGGRSEQFF. This chain uses TRBV2 with TRBJ2-1; 10 bases agree with TRBD2. This CDR3 contains 15 residues. Trimming cost V 3 bases and J 9 bases; bases outside gene matches: 8. Germline values: CDR1 SNHLY, CDR2 FYNNEI. The variable domain in full, completed from reference TRBV2 and TRBJ2-1, reads EPEVTQTPSHQVTQMGQEVILRCVPISNHLYFYWYRQILGQKVEFLVSFYNNEISEKSEIFDDQFSVERPDGSNFTLKIRSTKLEDSAMYFCASSEERGGRSEQFFGPGTRLTVL.

This clonotype was seen at least ten times. At one boundary the junction diverges from the germline segment, which might be a read error. J is TRBJ2-2 and V is TRBV18, with a weak D call TRBD2 (5 bases). Germline loops: CDR1 KGHSH, CDR2 LQKENI. The CDR3 is made up of 13 amino acids. CDR3 sequence reads: CVSSPGSTGELFF. As DNA, the CDR3 is TGTGTCAGCTCACCGGGGAGCACCGGGGAGCTGTTTTTT.

This clonotype showed up many times. Written as DNA, the CDR3 is TGTGCCAGCAGCCGATGGACAGGAGGGTACTACAATGAGCAGTTCTTC. Translating gives CASSRWTGGYYNEQFF. The rearrangement uses TRBV11-2 and TRBJ2-1; D possibly corresponds to TRBD1 (7 bases). V was trimmed by 5 bases and J by 3 bases, leaving 17 bases between them. The CDR3 contains 16 residues. Looked up from germline, CDR1 is SGHAT and CDR2 is FQNNGV.

This clonotype was seen at least ten times. This rearrangement joins TRBV6-2 or TRBV6-3 to TRBJ2-1; the match to TRBD2 covers 7 bases. The ends lost 3 bases at V and 7 bases at J; junction bases unmatched: 9. The CDR3 loop spans 15 amino acids. Germline V gene lookup returns CDR1 MNHEY and CDR2 SVGEGT. The CDR3 protein is CASSYAGGSGNEQFF. The CDR3 bases are TGTGCCAGCAGTTATGCCGGGGGGAGCGGGAATGAGCAGTTCTTC.

In this sample, this clonotype turned up many times. This chain uses TRBV12-3 or TRBV12-4 with TRBJ1-1; 8 bases map to TRBD1. The CDR3 extends over 15 amino acids. The J segment lost 1 base and the V segment lost 3 bases, leaving 4 bases of the junction unmatched. The DNA for the CDR3 is TGTGCCAGCAGTTTGGACAGGGCGAAGAACACTGAAGCTTTCTTT. Translating gives CASSLDRAKNTEAFF.

This clonotype was picked up a small number of times. The chain employs TRBV7-2 and TRBJ2-3; 10 bases are a match to TRBD2. With 2 bases clipped from V and 4 bases from J, the junction kept 6 bases outside the gene matches. In germline, CDR1 is SGHTA, CDR2 FQGNSA. The CDR3 is 16 residues long. DNA for the CDR3: TGTGCCAGCAGCTTAACAAGAGCGGGGGGGGCAGATACGCAGTATTTT. Protein: CASSLTRAGGADTQYF.

This clonotype has a handful of counts. The J gene is TRBJ2-1, the V gene TRBV2; 12 positions match TRBD1. The trim removed 8 bases at V and 8 bases at J, leaving 10 bases unmatched. This CDR3 region has 15 residues. The V gene's germline CDR1 is SNHLY and CDR2 FYNNEI. Here the CDR3 reads CASPKGGQGADEQFF. The CDR3 nucleotides read TGTGCCAGCCCTAAGGGGGGACAGGGGGCCGATGAGCAGTTCTTC.

This clonotype has only a few counts. This rearrangement joins TRBV11-3 to TRBJ2-1; D may be TRBD1 (5 bases). V was shortened by 2 bases and J by 5 bases, with 10 bases between the two germline ends. The CDR3 is made up of 14 amino acids. Germline-derived CDR1 and CDR2 are SGHNT and YENEEA. Written as DNA, the CDR3 is TGTGCCAGCAGCTTATCCGGCAGGGACAATGAGCAGTTCTTC. Protein sequence: CASSLSGRDNEQFF.